The clone carrying this T cell receptor (beta chain) has only a few counts. Its antigen is as yet unknown. Alongside a J-beta primer mix, a sample-barcoded 5' primer served in a second PCR lasting about 7 to 12 cycles. One entry per CDR3 protein, called by TCRdb with MiXCR from the 5' RACE reads. The data show roughly 1,300,000 distinct CDR3 sequences, approximately 59% seen once. Trimming left V 2 bases short and J 3 bases short, with 17 bases between. The CDR3 consists of 18 residues. Germline V CDR1 and CDR2: MNHEY, SVGAGI. The data derive from a study of blood T cells in healthy people across ages. Notes on the study in general: Age showed a roughly linear inverse relationship with TCR beta diversity per million T cells.

The rearrangement links TRBV6-5 to TRBJ2-6; D could derive from TRBD1 or TRBD2 (6 bases each). Sequenced sample: blood. The sequence came from a man aged 18 to 30 in good health. In DNA, the CDR3 is TGTGCCAGCAGTTACAGCCCCGGGGGCGGATATGGGGCCAACGTCCTGACTTTC. Translation gives CASSYSPGGGYGANVLTF.